These T cell receptor beta chains were read from a single sample in a study of graft-versus-host responses after intestinal transplantation. Their antigens are not known. Sequenced by immunoSEQ multiplex PCR; TCRdb stores in-frame clones only, minus some. The sample records under 100,000 clones, approximately 94% being singletons. This material consisted of unstimulated CD4+ T cells sorted from spleen or lymph node cells, taken before transplant. The source of these receptors is a human donor who was the organ donor for an intestinal transplant. The CDR3 runs from the conserved cysteine through the conserved F or W. Each record gives: D gene, V gene, clone size, J gene, CDR3 DNA, CDR3 protein. D genes are given only for firm matches. Not every row has a clone size; where given, it reads once, few, many or a size class.

D: NA
V: TRBV7-9
size: NA
J: TRBJ2-3
DNA: TGTGCCAGCAGCTTCGCGACGGGTTCTAGCACAGATACGCAGTATTTT
CDR3: CASSFATGSSTDTQYF

D: NA
V: TRBV27
size: NA
J: TRBJ1-6
DNA: TGTGCCACCCGATCCGGGACAACGATCTATAATTCACCCCTCCACTTT
CDR3: CATRSGTTIYNSPLHF

D: TRBD1
V: TRBV7-9
size: NA
J: TRBJ2-7
DNA: TGTGCCAGCAGCTGGACAGGGTCCTACGAGCAGTACTTC
CDR3: CASSWTGSYEQYF

D: TRBD1
V: TRBV15
size: NA
J: TRBJ1-5
DNA: TGTGCCACCAGCACAGAACAGGGGGGGCATCAGCCCCAGCATTTT
CDR3: CATSTEQGGHQPQHF

D: NA
V: TRBV5-5
size: NA
J: TRBJ2-1
DNA: TGTGCCAGCAGCTTGGGGGCGGGTTCTTACAATGAGCAGTTCTTC
CDR3: CASSLGAGSYNEQFF

D: NA
V: TRBV5-1
size: NA
J: TRBJ1-1
DNA: TGCGCCAGCAGCCTAACTCAGGCGGGGGACACTGAAGCTTTCTTT
CDR3: CASSLTQAGDTEAFF

D: NA
V: TRBV10-1
size: NA
J: TRBJ2-1
DNA: TGCGCCAGCTCGGCAGGTTACAATGAGCAGTTCTTC
CDR3: CASSAGYNEQFF

D: TRBD1
V: TRBV5-1
size: NA
J: TRBJ2-1
DNA: TGCGCCAGCAGCTGGGGGGACAGGGACTCCTACAATGAGCAGTTCTTC
CDR3: CASSWGDRDSYNEQFF

D: NA
V: TRBV5-5
size: NA
J: TRBJ2-3
DNA: TGTGCCAGCAGCCGCGGGACCGTGTGGACAGATACGCAGTATTTT
CDR3: CASSRGTVWTDTQYF

D: TRBD1
V: TRBV9
size: NA
J: TRBJ1-1
DNA: TGTGCCAGCAGCGCCTCCGACAGGGGCCGACCTGAAGCTTTCTTT
CDR3: CASSASDRGRPEAFF

D: TRBD1
V: TRBV11-3
size: NA
J: TRBJ1-1
DNA: TGTGCCAGCAGCTCCCGGGACAGGGGTGCTGAAGCTTTCTTT
CDR3: CASSSRDRGAEAFF

D: NA
V: TRBV2
size: NA
J: TRBJ2-3
DNA: TGTGCCAGCGTCGAAAGTAGGGGAAGAGATACGCAGTATTTT
CDR3: CASVESRGRDTQYF

D: TRBD1
V: TRBV5-1
size: NA
J: TRBJ1-1
DNA: TGCGCCAGCAGCACCGGGACAGGAGGTATGAACACTGAAGCTTTCTTT
CDR3: CASSTGTGGMNTEAFF

D: NA
V: TRBV9
size: NA
J: TRBJ2-1
DNA: TGTGCCAGCAGCCTAACAGGGACCTACAATGAGCAGTTCTTC
CDR3: CASSLTGTYNEQFF

D: NA
V: TRBV10-3
size: NA
J: TRBJ1-1
DNA: TGTGCCATCAGTGCCAGGACGAACACTGAAGCTTTCTTT
CDR3: CAISARTNTEAFF

D: NA
V: TRBV30
size: NA
J: TRBJ1-2
DNA: TGTGCCTGGAGAGCCCCCCGGGGCCTAATACTCTATGGCTACACCTTC
CDR3: CAWRAPRGLILYGYTF

D: NA
V: TRBV6-1
size: NA
J: TRBJ1-3
DNA: TGTGCCAGCAGTGATCGCCGAAAGAGCTCTGGAAACACCATATATTTT
CDR3: CASSDRRKSSGNTIYF

D: TRBD2
V: TRBV19
size: NA
J: TRBJ2-7
DNA: TGTGCCAGTAGTACTAGCGGGGGTTACGAGCAGTACTTC
CDR3: CASSTSGGYEQYF

D: NA
V: TRBV4-1
size: NA
J: TRBJ2-6
DNA: TGCGCCAGCAGCCATCCCGCTAGATCTGGGGCCAACGTCCTGACTTTC
CDR3: CASSHPARSGANVLTF

D: NA
V: TRBV5-1
size: once
J: TRBJ2-2
DNA: TGCGCCAGCAGTACCTCTCGGGGACTGGTGAACACCGGGGAGCTGTTTTTT
CDR3: CASSTSRGLVNTGELFF

D: TRBD1
V: TRBV2
size: NA
J: TRBJ2-7
DNA: TGTGCCAGCAGCCTAGGACAGGGGGCCAACTACGAGCAGTACTTC
CDR3: CASSLGQGANYEQYF

D: NA
V: TRBV28
size: once
J: TRBJ2-7
DNA: TGTGCCAGCAGTCTCATTGGGGGGCGAGTCTCCTACGAGCAGTACTTC
CDR3: CASSLIGGRVSYEQYF

D: TRBD1
V: TRBV5-4
size: NA
J: TRBJ2-1
DNA: TGTGCCAGCACCCCGAGGCGGCAGGGGGCCAATGAGCAGTTCTTC
CDR3: CASTPRRQGANEQFF

D: NA
V: TRBV7-3
size: NA
J: TRBJ2-1
DNA: TGTGCCAGCAGCTTTGAAGCTAGCTCCTACAATGAGCAGTTCTTC
CDR3: CASSFEASSYNEQFF

D: NA
V: TRBV4-2
size: once
J: TRBJ1-2
DNA: TGTGCCAGCAGCCAAGATCTTCGAGGCGGCGCTAACTATGGCTACACCTTC
CDR3: CASSQDLRGGANYGYTF

D: NA
V: TRBV7-2
size: NA
J: TRBJ1-2
DNA: TGTGCCAGCAGAAGAGGGTCCGGGGCGGATACTTATGGCTACACCTTC
CDR3: CASRRGSGADTYGYTF

D: NA
V: TRBV7-2
size: NA
J: TRBJ2-5
DNA: TGTGCCAGCAGCCCATCGGTCTGGGCTACGACGATTGAGACCCAGTACTTC
CDR3: CASSPSVWATTIETQYF

D: NA
V: TRBV27
size: once
J: TRBJ1-6
DNA: TGTGCCAGCAGTCCCCGTGCGGGTTCACCCCTCCACTTT
CDR3: CASSPRAGSPLHF

D: NA
V: TRBV5-1
size: NA
J: TRBJ1-4
DNA: TGCGCCAGCAGCAGAGGGGGGACGTACTTTGAAAAACTGTTTTTT
CDR3: CASSRGGTYFEKLFF

D: TRBD2
V: TRBV5-1
size: NA
J: TRBJ2-3
DNA: TGCGCCAGCAGTGCCGGGACTAGCGTTGCAGATACGCAGTATTTT
CDR3: CASSAGTSVADTQYF

D: TRBD1
V: TRBV6-8
size: once
J: TRBJ2-7
DNA: TGTGCCAGGGACCGACAGGGAGCCTCCTACGAGCAGTACTTC
CDR3: CARDRQGASYEQYF

D: NA
V: TRBV6-5
size: NA
J: TRBJ1-1
DNA: TGTGCCAGCAGGTCCGAGTTGAGTGGCACTGAAGCTTTCTTT
CDR3: CASRSELSGTEAFF